The T cell receptor beta chain under discussion was sequenced for a study of blood T cell repertoires in COVID-19. Study-wide context: From the United States, Italy and Spain came samples of acute and convalescent COVID-19. The cDNA or gDNA used as material had been derived from T cells, B-cell-depleted T cells, or PBMCs.

As originally analysed: Amplification of reference gene primers provided the estimated nucleated cell counts. Method: immunoSEQ multiplex PCR; TCRdb's copy keeps in-frame clones and lacks some. D and trimming come from the DNA, and the V and J calls and clone size come from that table. The data contain 180,000 or so clones, about 85% of them singletons. V shed 4 bases and J shed 9 bases, with 16 bases lying between them. The CDR3 sequence is 14 residues long. Germline CDR1 reads MNHEY; CDR2 reads SVGAGI. The sequence was collected from a man aged 55 to 70 who had recovered from COVID-19. The V call is TRBV6-5, the J call TRBJ2-4, with D possibly matching TRBD1 (6 bases). The sequencing input was peripheral blood. This CDR3 is CASSSTSQGSIQYF. DNA of the CDR3: TGTGCCAGCAGTTCGACGAGTCAGGGGAGCATTCAGTACTTC.